A single T cell receptor beta chain is shown here with its context. The sample comes from a study of blood T cell repertoires in COVID-19. Background on the study: Spain, Italy and the United States supplied samples that represented acute and convalescent COVID-19. Sources were T cells, B-cell-depleted T cells, or PBMCs; the material itself was cDNA or gDNA.

V lost 2 bases and J lost 3; bases outside the gene matches: 6. The CDR3 spans 14 residues. Germline V gene sequence: CDR1 GTSNPN, CDR2 SVGIG (reference sequence). While infection was still active, Seattle patients were enrolled and then followed longitudinally. In the original analysis: Scientists estimated how many nucleated cells there were by amplifying reference gene primers. Sequenced by immunoSEQ multiplex PCR; TCRdb stores in-frame clones only, minus some. D and trimming come from the DNA, and the V and J calls and clone size come from that table. The repertoire holds fewer than 300,000 clones, with roughly nine tenths as singletons.

This clonotype was obtained from a woman in her 30s with COVID-19, enrolled during active disease. Sample: peripheral blood. This chain joins TRBV30 and TRBJ2-7; TRBD1 matches 8 bases. CDR3 nucleotide sequence: TGTGCCTGGAGTTCGAGACAGGGGATCTACGAGCAGTACTTC. Protein sequence: CAWSSRQGIYEQYF.